This paragraph covers one TCR beta chain sequence. The CDR3 spans 16 residues. V trimming: 5 bases; J trimming: 2 bases; junction bases outside the gene matches: 8. Germline V gene lookup returns CDR1 SGHTA and CDR2 FQGNSA. This entry is derived from a study of blood T cell repertoires in COVID-19. This table comes from immunoSEQ multiplex PCR, and its TCRdb copy is limited to in-frame clones, with some not included. The repertoire holds roughly 140,000 clones, 80% to 85% seen once, with around 8.8% in the top ten. The chain recombines TRBV7-2 with TRBJ2-2; 7 bases agree with TRBD1. The receptor comes from a human donor in a cohort sampled during active COVID-19. The source material was peripheral blood. The CDR3 loop is CASSPRDRINTGELFF. The CDR3 nucleotides read TGTGCCAGCAGCCCAAGGGACAGAATAAACACCGGGGAGCTGTTTTTT.